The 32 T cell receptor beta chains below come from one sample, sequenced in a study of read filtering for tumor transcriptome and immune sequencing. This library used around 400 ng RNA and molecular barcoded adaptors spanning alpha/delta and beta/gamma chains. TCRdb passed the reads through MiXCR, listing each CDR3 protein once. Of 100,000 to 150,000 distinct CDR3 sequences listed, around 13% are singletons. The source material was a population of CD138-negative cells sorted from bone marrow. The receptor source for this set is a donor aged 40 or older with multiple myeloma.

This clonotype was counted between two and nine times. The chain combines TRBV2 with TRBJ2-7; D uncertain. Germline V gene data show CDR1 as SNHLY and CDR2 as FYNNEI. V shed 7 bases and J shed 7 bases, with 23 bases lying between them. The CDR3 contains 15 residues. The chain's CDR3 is CASTLTSDVVREQYF. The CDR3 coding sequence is TGTGCCAGCACCCTCACTTCGGACGTCGTGAGGGAGCAGTACTTC.

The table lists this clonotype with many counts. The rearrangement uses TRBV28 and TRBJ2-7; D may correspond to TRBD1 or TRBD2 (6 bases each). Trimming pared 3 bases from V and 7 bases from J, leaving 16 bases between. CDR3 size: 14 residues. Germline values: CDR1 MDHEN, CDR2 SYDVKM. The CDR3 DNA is TGTGCCAGCAGTTTGGGACTGAAGGGGGAAGAGCAGTACTTC. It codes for CASSLGLKGEEQYF.

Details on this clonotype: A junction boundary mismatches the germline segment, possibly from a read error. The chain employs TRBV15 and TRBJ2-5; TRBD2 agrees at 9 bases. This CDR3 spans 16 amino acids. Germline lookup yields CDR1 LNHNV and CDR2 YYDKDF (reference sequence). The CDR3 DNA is TGTGCCACCAGCAGAGCTCCTGTAGCGGGGGTAGAGACCCAGTACTTT. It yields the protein CATSRAPVAGVETQYF.

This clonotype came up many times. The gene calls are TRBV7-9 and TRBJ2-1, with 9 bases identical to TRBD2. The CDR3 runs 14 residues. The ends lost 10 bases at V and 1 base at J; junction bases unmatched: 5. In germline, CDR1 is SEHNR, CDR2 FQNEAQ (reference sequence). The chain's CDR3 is CATQSGRSYNEQFF. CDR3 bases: TGTGCCACCCAAAGCGGGAGGTCCTACAATGAGCAGTTCTTC.

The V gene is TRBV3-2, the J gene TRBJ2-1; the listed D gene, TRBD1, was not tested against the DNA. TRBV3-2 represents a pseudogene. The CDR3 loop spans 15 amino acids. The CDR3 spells CAGSPRQDSYNEQFF. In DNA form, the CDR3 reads TGTGCCGGCAGCCCGCGACAGGACTCCTACAATGAGCAGTTCTTC.

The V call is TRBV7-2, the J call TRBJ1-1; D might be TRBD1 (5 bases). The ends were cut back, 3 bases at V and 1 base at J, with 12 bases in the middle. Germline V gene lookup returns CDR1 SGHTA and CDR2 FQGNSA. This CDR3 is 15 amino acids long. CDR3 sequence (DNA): TGTGCCAGCAGCTTGCCCTTGGGGGGGAACACTGAAGCTTTCTTT. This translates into CASSLPLGGNTEAFF.

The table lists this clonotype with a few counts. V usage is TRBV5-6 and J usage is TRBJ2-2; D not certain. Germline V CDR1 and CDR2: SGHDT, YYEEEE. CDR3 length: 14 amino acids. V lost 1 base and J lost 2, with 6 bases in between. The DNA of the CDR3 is TGTGCCAGCAGCTTGCAGAGAAACACCGGGGAGCTGTTTTTT. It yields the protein CASSLQRNTGELFF.

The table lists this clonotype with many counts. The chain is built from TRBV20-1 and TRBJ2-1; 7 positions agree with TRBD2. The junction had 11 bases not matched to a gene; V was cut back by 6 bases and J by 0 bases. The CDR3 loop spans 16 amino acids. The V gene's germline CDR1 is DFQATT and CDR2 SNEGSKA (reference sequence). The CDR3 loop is CSAVGEGQSSYNEQFF. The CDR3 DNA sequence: TGCAGTGCCGTCGGGGAGGGCCAAAGCTCCTACAATGAGCAGTTCTTC.

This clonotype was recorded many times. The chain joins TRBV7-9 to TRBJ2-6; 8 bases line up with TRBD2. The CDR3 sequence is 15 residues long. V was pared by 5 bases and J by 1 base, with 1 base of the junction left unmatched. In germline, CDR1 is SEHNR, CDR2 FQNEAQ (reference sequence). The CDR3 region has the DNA TGTGCCAGCAGCCGGGGGGGTTCTGGGGCCAACGTCCTGACTTTC. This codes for CASSRGGSGANVLTF.

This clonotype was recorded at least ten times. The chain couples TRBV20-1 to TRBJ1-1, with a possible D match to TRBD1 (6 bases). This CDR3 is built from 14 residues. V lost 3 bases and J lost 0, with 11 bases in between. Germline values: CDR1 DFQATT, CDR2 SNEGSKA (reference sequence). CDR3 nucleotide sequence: TGCAGTGCTAGGGGGGGCGGATTGAACACTGAAGCTTTCTTT. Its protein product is CSARGGGLNTEAFF.

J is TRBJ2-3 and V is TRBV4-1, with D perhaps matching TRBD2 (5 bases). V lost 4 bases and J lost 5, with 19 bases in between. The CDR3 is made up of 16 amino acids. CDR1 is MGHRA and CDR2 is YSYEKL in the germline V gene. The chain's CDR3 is CASSREGARIVDTQYF. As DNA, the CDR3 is TGCGCCAGCAGCCGCGAGGGAGCTCGGATAGTAGATACGCAGTATTTT.

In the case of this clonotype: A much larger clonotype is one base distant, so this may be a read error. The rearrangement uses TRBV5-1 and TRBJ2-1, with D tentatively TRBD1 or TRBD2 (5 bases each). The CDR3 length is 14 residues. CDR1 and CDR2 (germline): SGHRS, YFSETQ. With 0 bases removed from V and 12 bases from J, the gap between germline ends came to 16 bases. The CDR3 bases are TGCGCCAGCAGCTTGGTGGGAGAAAGTAGGGGGCAGTTCTTC. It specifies CASSLVGESRGQFF. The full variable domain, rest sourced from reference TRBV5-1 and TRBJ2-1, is KAGVTQTPRYLIKTRGQQVTLSCSPISGHRSVSWYQQTPGQGLQFLFEYFSETQRNKGNFPGRFSGRQFSNSRSEMNVSTLELGDSALYLCASSLVGESRGQFFGPGTRLTVL.

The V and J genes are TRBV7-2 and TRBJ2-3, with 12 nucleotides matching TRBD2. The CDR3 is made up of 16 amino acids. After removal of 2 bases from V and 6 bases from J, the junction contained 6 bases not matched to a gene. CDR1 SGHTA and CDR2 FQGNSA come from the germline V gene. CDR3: CASSLRLAGASDTQYF. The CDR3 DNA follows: TGTGCCAGCAGCTTAAGACTAGCGGGAGCATCGGATACGCAGTATTTT.

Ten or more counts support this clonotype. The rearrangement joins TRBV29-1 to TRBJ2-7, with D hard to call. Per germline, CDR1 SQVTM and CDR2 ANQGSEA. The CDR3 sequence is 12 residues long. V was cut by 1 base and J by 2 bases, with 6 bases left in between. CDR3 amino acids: CSVEVEAYEQYF. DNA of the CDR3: TGCAGCGTTGAAGTAGAAGCCTACGAGCAGTACTTC.

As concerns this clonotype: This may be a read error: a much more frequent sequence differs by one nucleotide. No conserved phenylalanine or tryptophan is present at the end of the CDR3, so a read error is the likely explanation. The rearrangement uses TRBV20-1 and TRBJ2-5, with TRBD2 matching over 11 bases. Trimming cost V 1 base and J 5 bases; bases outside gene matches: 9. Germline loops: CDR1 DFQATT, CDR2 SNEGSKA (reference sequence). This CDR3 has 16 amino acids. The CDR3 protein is CSARGLAGLQRETQYY. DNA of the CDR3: TGCAGTGCTAGAGGACTAGCGGGACTCCAGAGGGAGACCCAGTACTAC.

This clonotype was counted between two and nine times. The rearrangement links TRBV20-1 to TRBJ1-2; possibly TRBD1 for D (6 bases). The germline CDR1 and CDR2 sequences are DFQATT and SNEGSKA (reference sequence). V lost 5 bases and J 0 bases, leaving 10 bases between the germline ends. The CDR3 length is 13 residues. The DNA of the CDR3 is TGCAGTGCTCCAGGGGAGGCTAACTATGGCTACACCTTC. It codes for CSAPGEANYGYTF.

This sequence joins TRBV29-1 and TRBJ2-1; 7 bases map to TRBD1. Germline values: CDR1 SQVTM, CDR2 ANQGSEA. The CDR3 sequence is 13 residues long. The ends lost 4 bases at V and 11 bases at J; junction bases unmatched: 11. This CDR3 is CSVARVRGTKQFF. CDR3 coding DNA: TGCAGCGTTGCACGTGTCAGGGGGACAAAGCAGTTCTTC.

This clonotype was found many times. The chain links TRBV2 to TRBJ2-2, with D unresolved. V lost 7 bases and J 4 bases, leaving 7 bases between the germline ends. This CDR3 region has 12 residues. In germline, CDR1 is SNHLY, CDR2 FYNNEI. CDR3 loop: CASNWITGELFF. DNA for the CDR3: TGTGCCAGCAATTGGATCACCGGGGAGCTGTTTTTT.

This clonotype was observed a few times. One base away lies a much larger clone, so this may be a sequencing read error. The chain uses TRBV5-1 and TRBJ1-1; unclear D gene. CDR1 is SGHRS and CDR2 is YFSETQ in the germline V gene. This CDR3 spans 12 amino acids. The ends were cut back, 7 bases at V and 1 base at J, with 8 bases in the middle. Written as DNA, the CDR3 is TGCGCCAGCCGCCTTGGGAACACTGAAGCTTTCTTT. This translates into CASRLGNTEAFF.

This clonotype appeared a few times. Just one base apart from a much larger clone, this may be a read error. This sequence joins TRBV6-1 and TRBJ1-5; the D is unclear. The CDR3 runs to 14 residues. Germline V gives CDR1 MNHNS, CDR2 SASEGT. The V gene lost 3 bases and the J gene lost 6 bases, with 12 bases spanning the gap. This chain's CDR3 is CASSDGAGFQPQHF. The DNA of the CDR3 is TGTGCCAGCAGTGATGGAGCGGGTTTTCAGCCCCAGCATTTT.

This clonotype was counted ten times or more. The CDR3 loop is CSVQSGLNEQFF. The CDR3 DNA sequence: TGCAGCGTCCAATCAGGGCTCAATGAGCAGTTCTTC. The chain carries TRBV29-1 and TRBJ2-1, with D perhaps TRBD1 (5 bases). V was cut by 6 bases and J by 6 bases, with 12 bases left in between. The CDR3 length is 12 residues. Germline CDR1 and CDR2: SQVTM and ANQGSEA.

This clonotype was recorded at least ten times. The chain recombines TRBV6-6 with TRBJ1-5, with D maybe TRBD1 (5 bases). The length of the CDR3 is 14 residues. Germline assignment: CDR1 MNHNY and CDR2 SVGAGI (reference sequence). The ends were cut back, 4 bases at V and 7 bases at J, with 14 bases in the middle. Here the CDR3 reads CASSSGTSGQPQHF. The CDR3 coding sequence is TGTGCCAGCAGTTCCGGGACCTCGGGGCAGCCCCAGCATTTT.

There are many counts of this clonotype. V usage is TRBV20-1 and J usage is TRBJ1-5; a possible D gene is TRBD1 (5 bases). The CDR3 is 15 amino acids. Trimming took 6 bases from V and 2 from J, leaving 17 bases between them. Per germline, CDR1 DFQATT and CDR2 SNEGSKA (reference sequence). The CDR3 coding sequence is TGCAGTGCGAAAGCTAGGGGTTCGGGCAATCAGCCCCAGCATTTT. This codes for CSAKARGSGNQPQHF.

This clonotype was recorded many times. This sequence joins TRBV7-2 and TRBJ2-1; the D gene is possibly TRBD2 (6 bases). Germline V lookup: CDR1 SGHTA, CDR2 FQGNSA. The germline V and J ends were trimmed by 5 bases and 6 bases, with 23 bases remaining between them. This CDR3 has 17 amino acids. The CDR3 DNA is TGTGCCAGCAGCCCACAATTCCCGGGGGTTCTTGCCAATGAGCAGTTCTTC. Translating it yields CASSPQFPGVLANEQFF.

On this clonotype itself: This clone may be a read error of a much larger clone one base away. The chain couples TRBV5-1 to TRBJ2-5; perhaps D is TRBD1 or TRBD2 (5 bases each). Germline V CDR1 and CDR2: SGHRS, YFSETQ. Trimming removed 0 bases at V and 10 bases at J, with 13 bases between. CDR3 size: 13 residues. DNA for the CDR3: TGCGCCAGCAGCTTGGGACAAGAGGGGATCCAGTACTTC. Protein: CASSLGQEGIQYF.

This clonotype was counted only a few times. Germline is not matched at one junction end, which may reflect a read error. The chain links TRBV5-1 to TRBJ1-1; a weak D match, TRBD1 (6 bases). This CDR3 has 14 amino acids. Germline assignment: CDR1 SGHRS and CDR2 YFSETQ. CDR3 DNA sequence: TGCGCCAGCAGCAGGGGGGCGGGCGGCACTGAAGCTTCCTTT. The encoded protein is CASSRGAGGTEASF. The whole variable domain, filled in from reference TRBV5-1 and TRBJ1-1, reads KAGVTQTPRYLIKTRGQQVTLSCSPISGHRSVSWYQQTPGQGLQFLFEYFSETQRNKGNFPGRFSGRQFSNSRSEMNVSTLELGDSALYLCASSRGAGGTEASFGQGTRLTVV.

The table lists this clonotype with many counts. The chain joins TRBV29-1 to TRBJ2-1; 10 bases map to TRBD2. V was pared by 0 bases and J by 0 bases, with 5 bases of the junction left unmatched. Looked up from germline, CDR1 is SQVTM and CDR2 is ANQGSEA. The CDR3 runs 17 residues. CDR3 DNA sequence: TGCAGCGTTGAAGAGTCCCCTAGCGGGAGCTCCTACAATGAGCAGTTCTTC. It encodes CSVEESPSGSSYNEQFF.

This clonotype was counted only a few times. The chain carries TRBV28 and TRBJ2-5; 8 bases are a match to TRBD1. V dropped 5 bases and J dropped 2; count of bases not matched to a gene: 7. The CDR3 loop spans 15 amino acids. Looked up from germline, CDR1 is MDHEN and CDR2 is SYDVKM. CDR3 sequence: CASSDGTGLQETQYF. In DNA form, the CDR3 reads TGTGCCAGCAGTGACGGGACAGGTCTACAAGAGACCCAGTACTTC.

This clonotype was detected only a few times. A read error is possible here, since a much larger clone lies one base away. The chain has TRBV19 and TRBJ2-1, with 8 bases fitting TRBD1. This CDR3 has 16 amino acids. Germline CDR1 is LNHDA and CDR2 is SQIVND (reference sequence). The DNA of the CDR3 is TGTGCCAGTAGTATAGAAGCAGGGGGCTCCTACAATGGGCAGTTCTTC. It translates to CASSIEAGGSYNGQFF.

CDR3 region: CSVEGGGTGSVDTQYF. CDR3 sequence (DNA): TGCAGCGTTGAAGGTGGCGGGACAGGGTCTGTAGATACGCAGTATTTT. V is TRBV29-1 and J is TRBJ2-3; 9 bases map to TRBD1. Trimming took 1 base from V and 5 from J; bases not matched to a gene: 10. Germline values: CDR1 SQVTM, CDR2 ANQGSEA. The CDR3 is made up of 16 amino acids.

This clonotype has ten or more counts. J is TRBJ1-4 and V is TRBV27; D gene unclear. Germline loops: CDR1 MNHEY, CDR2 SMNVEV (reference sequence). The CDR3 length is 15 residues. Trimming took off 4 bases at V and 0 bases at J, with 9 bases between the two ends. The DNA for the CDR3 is TGTGCCAGCAGTTCACGGGGATCAACTAATGAAAAACTGTTTTTT. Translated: CASSSRGSTNEKLFF.

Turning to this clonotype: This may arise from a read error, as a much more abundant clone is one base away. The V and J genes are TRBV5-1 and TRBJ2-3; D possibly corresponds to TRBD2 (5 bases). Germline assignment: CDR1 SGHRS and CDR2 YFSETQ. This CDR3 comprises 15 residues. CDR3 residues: CASSPQAASTATQYF. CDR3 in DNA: TGCGCCAGCAGCCCCCAAGCGGCAAGCACAGCTACGCAGTATTTT.